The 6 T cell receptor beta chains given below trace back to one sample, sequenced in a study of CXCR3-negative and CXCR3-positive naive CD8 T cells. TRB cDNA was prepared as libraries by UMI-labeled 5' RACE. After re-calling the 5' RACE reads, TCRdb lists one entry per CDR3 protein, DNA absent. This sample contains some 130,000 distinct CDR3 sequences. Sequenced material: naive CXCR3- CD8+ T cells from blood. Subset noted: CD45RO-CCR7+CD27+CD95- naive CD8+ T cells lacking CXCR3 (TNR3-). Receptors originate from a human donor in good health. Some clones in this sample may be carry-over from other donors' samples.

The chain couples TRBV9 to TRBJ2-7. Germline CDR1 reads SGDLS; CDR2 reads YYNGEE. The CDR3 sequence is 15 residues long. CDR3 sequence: CASSVAYGSAYEQYF. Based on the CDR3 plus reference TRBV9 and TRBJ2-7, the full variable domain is DSGVTQTPKHLITATGQRVTLRCSPRSGDLSVYWYQQSLDQGLQFLIQYYNGEERAKGNILERFSAQQFPDLHSELNLSSLELGDSALYFCASSVAYGSAYEQYFGPGTRLTVT.

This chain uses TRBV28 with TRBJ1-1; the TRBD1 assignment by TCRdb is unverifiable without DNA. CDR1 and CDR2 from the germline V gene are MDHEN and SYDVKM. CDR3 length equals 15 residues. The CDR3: CASSLRGAPDTEAFF.

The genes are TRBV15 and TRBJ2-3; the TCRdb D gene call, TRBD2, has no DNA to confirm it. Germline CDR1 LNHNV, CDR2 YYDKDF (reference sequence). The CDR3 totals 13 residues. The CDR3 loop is CATSDGTMPRQYF. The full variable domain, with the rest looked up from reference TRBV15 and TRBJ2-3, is DAMVIQNPRYQVTQFGKPVTLSCSQTLNHNVMYWYQQKSSQAPKLLFHYYDKDFNNEADTPDNFQSRRPNTSFCFLDIRSPGLGDTAMYLCATSDGTMPRQYFGPGTRLTVL.

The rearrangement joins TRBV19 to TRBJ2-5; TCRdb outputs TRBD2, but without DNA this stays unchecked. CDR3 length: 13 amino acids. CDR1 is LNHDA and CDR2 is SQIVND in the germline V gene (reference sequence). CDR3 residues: CASSWGLRETQYF.

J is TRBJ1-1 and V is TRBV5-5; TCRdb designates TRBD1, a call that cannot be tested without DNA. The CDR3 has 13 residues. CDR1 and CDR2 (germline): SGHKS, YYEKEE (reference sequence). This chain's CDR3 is CASSLNRGAEAFF.

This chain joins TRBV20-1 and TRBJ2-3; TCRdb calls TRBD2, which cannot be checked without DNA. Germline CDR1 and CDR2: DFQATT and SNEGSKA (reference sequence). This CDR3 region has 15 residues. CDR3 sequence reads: CSASSGRARTDTQYF.